The rows below give T cell receptor beta chains drawn from one sample of a study of response to subunit inactivated influenza vaccine. Using its own MiXCR run on the RT-PCR reads, TCRdb lists one record per CDR3 protein. Here the sample spans 160,000 or so distinct CDR3 sequences, 9.5% to 13% being singletons. Sample: non-naive T cells sorted from PBMCs, taken roughly 46 days after vaccination. The receptors come from a man aged 45-60 years who received an inactivated influenza vaccine. CDR3s include the opening cysteine and the closing phenylalanine or tryptophan. The D gene is left open where the match is weak. Clone size appears in some rows only: once, few, many, or a class for an expanded clone.

V,size,J,D,CDR3,DNA
TRBV7-2,few,TRBJ2-3,TRBD2,CASSSPYGGRADTQYF,TGTGCCAGCAGCTCCCCGTACGGGGGGAGGGCAGATACGCAGTATTTT
TRBV3-1,NA,TRBJ2-2,NA,CASSQVWQALYTGELFF,TGTGCCAGCAGCCAAGTTTGGCAGGCCCTCTACACCGGGGAGCTGTTTTTT
TRBV7-8,few,TRBJ2-3,NA,CASSLAPPEGTDTQYF,TGTGCCAGCAGCTTAGCGCCGCCGGAGGGCACAGATACGCAGTATTTT
TRBV5-4,NA,TRBJ2-5,NA,CASSPQPNTSGETQYF,TGTGCCAGCAGCCCCCAACCAAATACTAGTGGGGAGACCCAGTACTTC
TRBV18,many,TRBJ2-4,NA,CASSPGAGVSAKNIQYF,TGTGCCAGCTCACCAGGCGCAGGGGTTTCAGCCAAAAACATTCAGTACTTC
TRBV6-1,few,TRBJ2-2,TRBD1,CASSTSGTEDTGELFF,TGTGCCAGCAGTACCTCCGGGACAGAAGACACCGGGGAGCTGTTTTTT
TRBV5-1,many,TRBJ2-1,NA,CASSWRAGSAEQFF,TGCGCCAGCAGCTGGAGAGCCGGATCAGCTGAGCAGTTCTTC
TRBV20-1,few,TRBJ2-1,NA,CSAREDNEQFF,TGCAGTGCCCGCGAGGACAATGAGCAGTTCTTC
TRBV12-3/TRBV12-4,NA,TRBJ1-5,NA,CASGQSNQPQHF,TGTGCCAGTGGACAATCTAATCAGCCCCAGCATTTT
TRBV19,NA,TRBJ2-3,NA,CASSIVQTGDTDTQYF,TGTGCCAGTAGTATAGTCCAGACAGGAGACACAGATACGCAGTATTTT
TRBV29-1,NA,TRBJ2-5,NA,CSVVAREHSETQYF,TGCAGCGTTGTGGCGAGAGAGCATTCGGAGACCCAGTACTTC
TRBV7-7,NA,TRBJ2-5,NA,CASSPDGPETQYF,TGTGCCAGCAGCCCGGACGGACCGGAGACCCAGTACTTC
TRBV19,NA,TRBJ1-2,TRBD1,CASSILLTGGGYGYTF,TGTGCCAGTAGTATCCTACTCACAGGGGGCGGCTATGGCTACACCTTC
TRBV20-1,many,TRBJ2-3,TRBD2,CSARDLRAGEDTQYF,TGCAGTGCTAGAGATCTGAGAGCGGGAGAAGATACGCAGTATTTT
TRBV5-5,NA,TRBJ2-2,NA,CASSRAVATQNTGELFF,TGTGCCAGCAGCAGGGCGGTGGCGACACAGAACACCGGGGAGCTGTTTTTT
TRBV10-2,NA,TRBJ1-5,NA,CASSGTVGGSAQHF,TGCGCCAGCAGTGGGACAGTGGGGGGTTCGGCCCAGCATTTT
TRBV28,few,TRBJ2-1,NA,CASRKDSRSYNEQFF,TGTGCCAGCAGGAAGGACAGCCGCTCCTACAATGAGCAGTTCTTC
TRBV12-3/TRBV12-4,NA,TRBJ2-7,TRBD2,CASSLVGLAGSEQYF,TGTGCCAGCAGTTTAGTGGGACTAGCGGGAAGCGAGCAGTACTTC
TRBV6-1,few,TRBJ2-7,TRBD1,CASNIRDRSNEQYF,TGTGCCAGCAACATACGGGACAGGTCAAACGAGCAGTACTTC
TRBV7-8,many,TRBJ1-1,NA,CASSSQSGHTEAFF,TGTGCCAGCAGCTCCCAGTCCGGGCACACTGAAGCTTTCTTT
TRBV12-3/TRBV12-4,few,TRBJ1-3,NA,CASSPSGGNTIYF,TGTGCCAGCAGTCCCTCGGGGGGAAACACCATATATTTT
TRBV28,NA,TRBJ1-4,NA,CASSPRDRGDEKLFF,TGTGCCAGCAGCCCCCGGGATAGGGGGGATGAAAAACTGTTTTTT
TRBV6-2/TRBV6-3,NA,TRBJ2-1,NA,CASMVTGAAKEQFF,TGTGCCAGCATGGTTACGGGGGCGGCTAAGGAGCAGTTCTTC
TRBV20-1,few,TRBJ1-1,NA,CSAGGPGTNTEAFF,TGCAGTGCCGGGGGGCCGGGAACGAACACTGAAGCTTTCTTT
TRBV20-1,few,TRBJ2-7,TRBD2,CSARDPGLAGGPYEQYF,TGCAGTGCTAGAGACCCGGGACTAGCGGGAGGACCTTACGAGCAGTACTTC
TRBV7-9,many,TRBJ2-1,TRBD2,CASSLIAGSYNEQFF,TGTGCCAGCAGCTTAATAGCGGGATCCTACAATGAGCAGTTCTTC
TRBV5-6,NA,TRBJ2-7,NA,CASSLTGNSYEQYF,TGTGCCAGCAGCCTTACTGGGAACTCCTACGAGCAGTACTTC
TRBV24-1,many,TRBJ2-3,NA,CATSDYGVAGDTQYF,TGTGCCACCAGTGATTACGGGGTCGCGGGAGATACGCAGTATTTT
TRBV6-5,few,TRBJ2-7,TRBD2,CASSYSSGRSYEQYF,TGTGCCAGCAGTTACTCTAGCGGGAGATCCTACGAGCAGTACTTC
TRBV9,few,TRBJ2-5,NA,CASSVATERMQGTQYF,TGTGCCAGCAGCGTAGCTACCGAAAGGATGCAGGGGACCCAGTACTTC
TRBV20-1,many,TRBJ1-5,NA,CSAKSGSGSDQPQHF,TGCAGTGCTAAGTCAGGTTCAGGGTCCGATCAGCCCCAGCATTTT
TRBV5-6,NA,TRBJ1-5,NA,CASSLAGGNQPQHF,TGTGCCAGCAGCTTGGCGGGCGGCAATCAGCCCCAGCATTTT
TRBV9,few,TRBJ2-5,NA,CASSVDRRGETQYF,TGTGCCAGCAGCGTGGACAGGCGGGGGGAGACCCAGTACTTC
TRBV6-2/TRBV6-3,NA,TRBJ1-5,TRBD1,CASSADRAYQPQHF,TGTGCCAGCAGCGCAGACAGGGCCTATCAGCCCCAGCATTTT
TRBV7-2,NA,TRBJ2-5,NA,CASSSQGFYQETQYF,TGTGCCAGCAGCTCGCAGGGCTTCTACCAAGAGACCCAGTACTTC
TRBV5-6,NA,TRBJ2-1,NA,CASSLWRAPYNEQFF,TGTGCCAGCAGCTTGTGGCGGGCCCCGTACAATGAGCAGTTCTTC
TRBV6-2/TRBV6-3,many,TRBJ1-1,NA,CASSKGHTNEAFF,TGTGCCAGCAGTAAGGGACATACTAATGAAGCTTTCTTT
TRBV5-1,many,TRBJ2-1,NA,CASSRGLEVDNEQFF,TGCGCCAGCAGCCGGGGTCTAGAGGTTGACAATGAGCAGTTCTTC
TRBV7-8,NA,TRBJ2-1,NA,CASSLSRDPYNEQFF,TGTGCCAGCAGCTTATCTCGGGACCCTTACAATGAGCAGTTCTTC